Listed below are T cell receptor beta chains from one sample, sequenced in a study of OX40 agonist ivuxolimab in advanced cancers. TCRdb's table, derived via immunoSEQ multiplex PCR, lists solely in-frame clones and lacks some. The data contain about 62,000 clones, about 79% of them seen just once; the ten biggest clones take up 2% to 3%. This material consisted of CD4+ or CD8+ T cells sorted from blood, taken in a trial of the OX40 agonist ivuxolimab. The receptors derive from an adult with an advanced solid tumor such as melanoma, head and neck, liver or kidney cancer. The CDR3 runs from the conserved cysteine through the conserved F or W. A D gene is named only where the DNA matches it firmly. A clone size is listed for some rows: how often the clone was seen (once, few, many), or a class if it is expanded.

D gene | clone size | J gene | V gene | CDR3 DNA | CDR3 protein
. | . | TRBJ1-1 | TRBV10-3 | TGTGCCATCAGACCCAGGGGACTTAACACTGAAGCTTTCTTT | CAIRPRGLNTEAFF
TRBD1 | . | TRBJ2-7 | TRBV7-3 | TGTGCCAGCAGCTTAACTGGACAGGGGTCCTCCTACGAGCAGTACTTC | CASSLTGQGSSYEQYF
. | few | TRBJ1-5 | TRBV19 | TGTGCCAGTAGTAGTAAGGGAGGCGGCAATCAGCCCCAGCATTTT | CASSSKGGGNQPQHF
TRBD1 | . | TRBJ1-1 | TRBV19 | TGTGCCAGTAGTTTTCCAGGGGGCGCGGAAGCTTTCTTT | CASSFPGGAEAFF
. | . | TRBJ1-6 | TRBV2 | TGTGCCAGCCTAAGCTCCTATAATTCACCCCTCCACTTT | CASLSSYNSPLHF
. | once | TRBJ2-1 | TRBV9 | TGTGCCAGCAGCGTAGCCCCGGACGTGAGCGTGCAGTTCTTC | CASSVAPDVSVQFF
TRBD1 | . | TRBJ1-1 | TRBV18 | TGTGCCAGCTCCCCACAGGGGGGGAAGAACACTGAAGCTTTCTTT | CASSPQGGKNTEAFF
. | . | TRBJ1-3 | TRBV5-6 | TGTGCCAGCAAATCAGCGCGGAGCTCTGGAAACACCATATATTTT | CASKSARSSGNTIYF
. | . | TRBJ2-5 | TRBV7-9 | TGTGCCAGCAGCTTAGCCCAAGACAGACAAGAGACCCAGTACTTC | CASSLAQDRQETQYF
. | . | TRBJ1-5 | TRBV2 | TGTGCCAGCAGTGAGTGGACTAAGGGGCGTCAGCCCCAGCATTTT | CASSEWTKGRQPQHF
. | . | TRBJ2-2 | TRBV5-5 | TGTGCCAGCAGCGTGGACGGTGGCGGGGAGCTGTTTTTT | CASSVDGGGELFF
. | . | TRBJ1-6 | TRBV6-1 | TGTGCCAGCAGTGACAGGGCGCCCAATAATTCACCCCTCCACTTT | CASSDRAPNNSPLHF
. | once | TRBJ1-1 | TRBV11-1 | TGTGCCAGCAGCTTAGGAGTCGCTGAAGCTTTCTTT | CASSLGVAEAFF
. | few | TRBJ1-6 | TRBV28 | TGTGCCAGCAGTTTGGGGATCTTTGGTTCACCCCTCCACTTT | CASSLGIFGSPLHF
TRBD2 | . | TRBJ2-7 | TRBV19 | TGTGCCAGTAGTATTGGGACTAGCACCTACGAGCAGTACTTC | CASSIGTSTYEQYF
. | few | TRBJ2-3 | TRBV6-6 | TGTGCCAGCAGTTACTCTTCCGGGCAAGTGGGAACGCAGTATTTT | CASSYSSGQVGTQYF
TRBD2 | once | TRBJ2-1 | TRBV7-9 | TGTGCCAGCAGCTTATCCCTAGCGGGTCAAAATGAGCAGTTCTTC | CASSLSLAGQNEQFF
TRBD1 | . | TRBJ1-6 | TRBV25-1 | TGTGCCAGCAGTGACAGGGGGACTTCACCCCTCCACTTT | CASSDRGTSPLHF
. | . | TRBJ1-1 | TRBV9 | TGTGCCAGCAGCCTCTATTGGGCGGCCCCGAACACTGAAGCTTTCTTT | CASSLYWAAPNTEAFF
. | . | TRBJ1-1 | TRBV6-5 | TGTGCCAGCGGGCCCAACGTTGTGACTGAAGCTTTCTTT | CASGPNVVTEAFF
TRBD1 | . | TRBJ1-2 | TRBV4-3 | TGCGCCAGCAGCCAAGCCAACCCGCGGCAGGGGGTTACCTATGGCTACACCTTC | CASSQANPRQGVTYGYTF
. | . | TRBJ1-2 | TRBV6-5 | TGTGCCAGCAGTCGCGGGACACGCAACTATGGCTACACCTTC | CASSRGTRNYGYTF
. | . | TRBJ1-2 | TRBV5-1 | TGCGCCAGCAGCTTGGACGCGTCCAACATTTATGGCTACACCTTC | CASSLDASNIYGYTF
. | . | TRBJ1-1 | TRBV10-3 | TGTGCCATCAGTGAGTTGAAGAACACTGAAGCTTTCTTT | CAISELKNTEAFF
. | medium-sized | TRBJ2-2 | TRBV2 | TGTGCCAGCAAGGGACCCGCCGGGGAGCTGTTTTTT | CASKGPAGELFF
TRBD1 | . | TRBJ2-1 | TRBV7-3 | TGTGCCAGCAGCTCACAGGGGATTCGTGAGCAGTTCTTC | CASSSQGIREQFF
TRBD2 | . | TRBJ2-3 | TRBV7-3 | TGTGCCAGCAGCCCAGAGCGGGGGGACACAGATACGCAGTATTTT | CASSPERGDTDTQYF
. | . | TRBJ1-2 | TRBV7-4 | TGTGCCAGCAGCTTATCCAGAGGGACCTCTCCCGACTATGGCTACACCTTC | CASSLSRGTSPDYGYTF
. | . | TRBJ1-5 | TRBV19 | TGTGCCAGTAGTTTCTCCGGGGACGGGCCCCAGCATTTT | CASSFSGDGPQHF
. | . | TRBJ2-7 | TRBV5-6 | TGTGCCAGCAGCTTGAGAGCCTACGAGCAGTACTTC | CASSLRAYEQYF
. | . | TRBJ2-1 | TRBV2 | TGTGCCAGCAGCGTCCAGCCTTATACTAACAATGAGCAGTTCTTC | CASSVQPYTNNEQFF
TRBD1 | . | TRBJ1-5 | TRBV27 | TGTGCCAGCAGTCCGCGGCCAGGGGGCTATAGCAATCAGCCCCAGCATTTT | CASSPRPGGYSNQPQHF
. | . | TRBJ1-1 | TRBV15 | TGTGCCACCAGCAGAGAGCCCTGGTCGAACACTGAAGCTTTCTTT | CATSREPWSNTEAFF
TRBD2 | once | TRBJ2-7 | TRBV7-9 | TGTGCCAGCAGCTTAGCGGCACTAGCGGGGGGCTCCTACGAGCAGTACTTC | CASSLAALAGGSYEQYF
. | . | TRBJ2-5 | TRBV5-1 | TGCGCCAGCAGCTTGGGCAGTGGGGGTTGGGAGACCCAGTACTTC | CASSLGSGGWETQYF
. | . | TRBJ1-2 | TRBV7-8 | TGTGCCAGCAGCCAAAAGACAGAAATCTATGGCTACACCTTC | CASSQKTEIYGYTF
TRBD1 | . | TRBJ2-2 | TRBV9 | TGTGCCAGCAGCGTAGTCCCCGGGGACAGGTATATGACCGGGGAGCTGTTTTTT | CASSVVPGDRYMTGELFF
. | once | TRBJ2-1 | TRBV2 | TGTGCCAGCAGGGAGGGTAGTGAGCAGTTCTTC | CASREGSEQFF
. | . | TRBJ2-7 | TRBV7-2 | TGTGCCAGCAGCTCGGCGGCTATGGGGGAGCAGTACTTC | CASSSAAMGEQYF
. | . | TRBJ1-1 | TRBV18 | TGTGCCAGCTCACGTACAGATGTCCCCACTGAAGCTTTCTTT | CASSRTDVPTEAFF
. | . | TRBJ2-3 | TRBV2 | TGTGCCAGCAGTGTGGACACCTCAGATACGCAGTATTTT | CASSVDTSDTQYF
. | few | TRBJ2-1 | TRBV14 | TGTGCCAGCAGCCATCCCACGAACGGCAGGGTATTCAATGAGCAGTTCTTC | CASSHPTNGRVFNEQFF
TRBD1 | . | TRBJ1-5 | TRBV6-6 | TGTGCCAGCAGGCAGGGACAGGGCGCCGTTGGGCCCCAGCATTTT | CASRQGQGAVGPQHF
TRBD1 | . | TRBJ2-5 | TRBV11-2 | TGTGCCACGAGGGGGCTAGGGTTAGAGACCCAGTACTTC | CATRGLGLETQYF
TRBD1 | . | TRBJ2-7 | TRBV7-9 | TGTGCCAGCAGCTTAGACAGGGGTAGCGACGAGCAGTACTTC | CASSLDRGSDEQYF
. | . | TRBJ1-2 | TRBV4-2 | TGTGCCAGCAGCCCCCAGGCGGCCTATGGCTACACCTTC | CASSPQAAYGYTF
TRBD1 | . | TRBJ2-5 | TRBV19 | TGTGCCAGTAGTTCCCGCGGACAGGGACAGGAGACCCAGTACTTC | CASSSRGQGQETQYF
. | few | TRBJ1-1 | TRBV5-1 | TGCGCCAGCAGCTCTGACCCGGGTAACACTGAAGCTTTCTTT | CASSSDPGNTEAFF
. | . | TRBJ2-7 | TRBV2 | TGTGCCAGCAGCCTCGGGCCGACCTACGAGCAGTACTTC | CASSLGPTYEQYF
TRBD2 | once | TRBJ2-1 | TRBV6-6 | TGTGCCAGCAGTGCCGGGACTAGTGTTCCCAACAATGAGCAGTTCTTC | CASSAGTSVPNNEQFF
. | . | TRBJ1-2 | TRBV2 | TGTGCCAGCAGTGACTGGGGAGTTATTGGCTACACCTTC | CASSDWGVIGYTF
TRBD1 | . | TRBJ1-2 | TRBV5-4 | TGTGCCAGCAGCTTGGTGGGACAGGGGAAGGGTGGCTACACCTTC | CASSLVGQGKGGYTF
TRBD1 | . | TRBJ2-4 | TRBV12-5 | TGTGCTAGTGGTTTGGTATTAGTAGGGGGCTCGGACATTCAGTACTTC | CASGLVLVGGSDIQYF
TRBD2 | . | TRBJ2-5 | TRBV5-1 | TGCGCCAGCAGCTTGACTAGCGGGGGGGCCAGCGGAGAGACCCAGTACTTC | CASSLTSGGASGETQYF
. | once | TRBJ1-3 | TRBV4-2 | TGTGCCAGCAGCCAAGATAAAACAGGGACTGGAAACACCATATATTTT | CASSQDKTGTGNTIYF
TRBD1 | once | TRBJ1-1 | TRBV5-1 | TGCGCCAGCAGCTGGGGGACAGGCGTGAACACTGAAGCTTTCTTT | CASSWGTGVNTEAFF
TRBD1 | once | TRBJ1-3 | TRBV19 | TGTGCCAGTAGTGCGGACAGGGCGTCTGTAAACACCATATATTTT | CASSADRASVNTIYF
TRBD2 | . | TRBJ2-4 | TRBV6-1 | TGTGCCAGCAACGAGCAGCGGGGGGTAAACATTCAGTACTTC | CASNEQRGVNIQYF